The clone carrying this TCR beta chain was seen more than once but under ten times. Its target is not known. The whole isolated RNA underwent reverse transcription, so sequencing captured expressed TCRB transcripts. Each sample of naive, central memory or regulatory T cells had, on average, roughly 3.5 million reads. Here immunoSEQ multiplex PCR was the method, and the copy in TCRdb shows in-frame clones only, minus some. The sample consists of about 740,000 clones, over 10% of them appearing once. The entry originates in a study of beta chain features in type 1 diabetes. This CDR3 is built from 14 residues. The V gene lost 1 base and the J gene lost 6 bases, with 11 bases spanning the gap. Germline lookup yields CDR1 WSHSY and CDR2 SAAADI. Study-wide results and limits: All four CD4+ subsets of Type 1 diabetes patients contained TCRB CDR3s that were moderately but significantly shorter.

Sequencing was done on a sample of naive CD4+ T cells from blood. The chain carries TRBV10-2 and TRBJ2-3; D not resolved. The receptor's source is a young man with type 1 diabetes. The CDR3 sequence: CASSELSEWDTQYF. The CDR3 nucleotides are TGCGCCAGCAGTGAGTTGTCCGAATGGGATACGCAGTATTTT.